These T cell receptor beta chains were read from a single sample in a study of T cells in Graves' hyperthyroidism and ophthalmopathy. MiXCR, run by TCRdb on the multiplex PCR reads, gives a single entry per CDR3 protein. Of a few hundred thousand distinct CDR3 sequences listed, around a quarter were seen once; the top ten hold about 73%. The sequenced sample consisted of blood. These receptor sequences come from a man aged 45-60 years with Graves' hyperthyroidism. Each CDR3 is given with its conserved first and last residue. A D gene is named only where the DNA matches it firmly. The size entry is marked missing in some rows and otherwise reads once, few, many or a size class.

j_gene: TRBJ2-4
d_gene: .
v_gene: TRBV27
abundance: few
CDR3nt: TGTGCCAGCAGTCCCTTCCAGCGTAACATTCAGTACTTC
CDR3aa: CASSPFQRNIQYF

j_gene: TRBJ2-1
d_gene: .
v_gene: TRBV9
abundance: .
CDR3nt: TGTGCCAGCAGCGGAACAGGGACCGGGCCCTACAATGAGCAGTTCTTC
CDR3aa: CASSGTGTGPYNEQFF

j_gene: TRBJ2-7
d_gene: TRBD1
v_gene: TRBV20-1
abundance: few
CDR3nt: TGCAGTGCTAGACAGGGACAGGGTCCCTACGAGCAGTACTTC
CDR3aa: CSARQGQGPYEQYF

j_gene: TRBJ2-3
d_gene: .
v_gene: TRBV3-1
abundance: many
CDR3nt: TGTGCCAGCAGCCACAGGGGTTCGGATACGCAGTATTTT
CDR3aa: CASSHRGSDTQYF

j_gene: TRBJ2-5
d_gene: TRBD1
v_gene: TRBV12-3/TRBV12-4
abundance: .
CDR3nt: TGTGCCAGCAGTAAACCGACAGGGAGAGGGGAGACCCAGTACTTC
CDR3aa: CASSKPTGRGETQYF

j_gene: TRBJ2-1
d_gene: TRBD2
v_gene: TRBV13
abundance: .
CDR3nt: TGTGCCAGCAGATCAGCGGGAGGGGATAGCTCCTACAATGAGCAGTTCTTC
CDR3aa: CASRSAGGDSSYNEQFF

j_gene: TRBJ2-7
d_gene: TRBD2
v_gene: TRBV28
abundance: many
CDR3nt: TGTGCCAGCAGACCAACAGGACTAGCGGGAGGGAAAACAACCTACGAGCAGTACTTC
CDR3aa: CASRPTGLAGGKTTYEQYF

j_gene: TRBJ2-1
d_gene: .
v_gene: TRBV10-3
abundance: few
CDR3nt: TGTGCCATCAGTGAGTCGGGTAACGAGCAGTTCTTC
CDR3aa: CAISESGNEQFF

j_gene: TRBJ2-1
d_gene: TRBD1
v_gene: TRBV7-6
abundance: few
CDR3nt: TGTGCCAGCAGCACTGGGACAGGGAGTATGTATGAGCAGTTCTTC
CDR3aa: CASSTGTGSMYEQFF

j_gene: TRBJ2-3
d_gene: TRBD2
v_gene: TRBV29-1
abundance: few
CDR3nt: TGCAGCGTTGATGGACTAGCGGGAGCAGATACGCAGTATTTT
CDR3aa: CSVDGLAGADTQYF

j_gene: TRBJ2-7
d_gene: .
v_gene: TRBV3-1
abundance: .
CDR3nt: TGTGCCAGCAGCCAAGATTTACACCCGTTAGAGCAGTACTTC
CDR3aa: CASSQDLHPLEQYF

j_gene: TRBJ2-1
d_gene: TRBD2
v_gene: TRBV3-1
abundance: few
CDR3nt: TGTGCCAGCAGCCAAGGTAGCGGGAGGATGATTGAGCAGTTCTTC
CDR3aa: CASSQGSGRMIEQFF

j_gene: TRBJ1-2
d_gene: .
v_gene: TRBV5-1
abundance: few
CDR3nt: TGCGCCAGCAGCTTGGGCGTCCCTGCCAGTGGATATGGCTACACCTTC
CDR3aa: CASSLGVPASGYGYTF

j_gene: TRBJ1-2
d_gene: .
v_gene: TRBV28
abundance: .
CDR3nt: TGTGCCAGCAGTTTAGGGCCCCCCGGTGGCTACACCTTC
CDR3aa: CASSLGPPGGYTF

j_gene: TRBJ2-7
d_gene: TRBD2
v_gene: TRBV6-5
abundance: many
CDR3nt: TGTGCCAGCAGTTACGGGGGTAGCGGGCGTCTCGAGCAGTACTTC
CDR3aa: CASSYGGSGRLEQYF

j_gene: TRBJ2-2
d_gene: .
v_gene: TRBV7-9
abundance: few
CDR3nt: TGTGCCAGCTGGGACGGCACCGGGGAGCTGTTTTTT
CDR3aa: CASWDGTGELFF

j_gene: TRBJ2-3
d_gene: TRBD2
v_gene: TRBV12-3/TRBV12-4
abundance: .
CDR3nt: TGTGCCAGCAGTACCGGGACTAGCGGGATACCCACCGATACGCAGTATTTC
CDR3aa: CASSTGTSGIPTDTQYF

j_gene: TRBJ2-1
d_gene: .
v_gene: TRBV11-3
abundance: .
CDR3nt: TGTGCCAGCAGCTTGGAAGACCATGGATACAATGAGCAGTTCTTC
CDR3aa: CASSLEDHGYNEQFF

j_gene: TRBJ1-3
d_gene: .
v_gene: TRBV19
abundance: .
CDR3nt: TGTGCCAGTAGTATTGGGGTCAGCCGGAGCTCTGGAAACACCATATATTTT
CDR3aa: CASSIGVSRSSGNTIYF

j_gene: TRBJ1-6
d_gene: .
v_gene: TRBV5-1
abundance: .
CDR3nt: TGCGCCAGCAGCTTGGCCCCGGGGTCACGGGATTCACCCCTCCACTTT
CDR3aa: CASSLAPGSRDSPLHF

j_gene: TRBJ2-5
d_gene: .
v_gene: TRBV18
abundance: .
CDR3nt: TGTGCCAGCTCACCAATTGACGGGACCCAGTACTTC
CDR3aa: CASSPIDGTQYF

j_gene: TRBJ1-1
d_gene: .
v_gene: TRBV9
abundance: few
CDR3nt: TGTGCCAGCAGCGCACAGGGTTCGAACACTGAAGCTTTCTTT
CDR3aa: CASSAQGSNTEAFF

j_gene: TRBJ2-2
d_gene: TRBD2
v_gene: TRBV27
abundance: .
CDR3nt: TGTGCCAGCAACTCTGGCGGGGGGAACACCGGGGAGCTGTTTTTT
CDR3aa: CASNSGGGNTGELFF

j_gene: TRBJ1-5
d_gene: TRBD1
v_gene: TRBV19
abundance: .
CDR3nt: TGTGCCAGTAGGCCGGGACAGGTGAGAGAGCCCCAGCATTTT
CDR3aa: CASRPGQVREPQHF

j_gene: TRBJ2-3
d_gene: .
v_gene: TRBV20-1
abundance: .
CDR3nt: TGCAGTGCCCACTCGACTAGTGGGGTGGGAGATACGCAGTATTTT
CDR3aa: CSAHSTSGVGDTQYF

j_gene: TRBJ2-1
d_gene: TRBD2
v_gene: TRBV5-1
abundance: few
CDR3nt: TGCGCCAGCAGGAGACTAGCGGGACATGTCAATGAGCAGTTCTTC
CDR3aa: CASRRLAGHVNEQFF